These 20 T cell receptor beta chains were sequenced from one sample in a study of T cells in Graves' hyperthyroidism and ophthalmopathy. From RNA transcripts, TCR beta CDR3 regions were amplified. The HTBI primer set drove a first-round RT-PCR of the TCR CDR3. From the multiplex PCR reads, TCRdb called clonotypes with MiXCR, one entry per CDR3 protein. The sample lists roughly 700,000 distinct CDR3 sequences; approximately 15% were seen once. The sequenced sample consisted of blood. The receptors were gathered from a middle-aged man with Graves' hyperthyroidism.

Details on this clonotype: A clone one base away is much larger, so this may be a read error. The chain recombines TRBV28 with TRBJ2-7, with 8 bases lining up with TRBD1. Germline V gene lookup returns CDR1 MDHEN and CDR2 SYDVKM. This CDR3 is built from 16 residues. The J segment lost 6 bases and the V segment lost 5 bases, leaving 15 bases of the junction unmatched. The CDR3 DNA reads TGTGCCAGCAGTGGCTCGGCCCGGACAGGGATCCGCGAGCAGTACTTC. It yields the protein CASSGSARTGIREQYF.

This clonotype was seen ten or more times. This sequence joins TRBV28 and TRBJ1-5, with unresolved D. The V end was cut by 3 bases, the J end by 7 bases, with 1 base between. The CDR3 runs 10 residues. Germline V gene lookup returns CDR1 MDHEN and CDR2 SYDVKM. The CDR3 reads CASSFQPQHF. CDR3 DNA sequence: TGTGCCAGCAGTTTCCAGCCCCAGCATTTT.

This clonotype showed up many times. The chain has TRBV19 and TRBJ2-7; D is perhaps TRBD2 (6 bases). Germline values: CDR1 LNHDA, CDR2 SQIVND (reference sequence). CDR3 length: 14 amino acids. Trimming took 9 bases from V and 0 from J, leaving 15 bases between them. The CDR3 coding sequence is TGTGCCAGCTGCGGGGACGGACGCTCCTACGAGCAGTACTTC. Amino acid sequence: CASCGDGRSYEQYF.

This clonotype has just one count. The V call is TRBV7-9, the J call TRBJ2-5; 8 positions agree with TRBD1. Germline lookup yields CDR1 SEHNR and CDR2 FQNEAQ (reference sequence). Losses at the gene ends were 4 bases for V and 1 base for J; bases not matched to a gene: 8. This CDR3 is 16 amino acids long. CDR3 sequence: CASSSGTGGPQETQYF. CDR3 bases: TGTGCCAGCAGCTCCGGGACAGGAGGGCCCCAAGAGACCCAGTACTTC.

This clonotype was counted ten times or more. The chain uses TRBV2 and TRBJ1-5; 7 nucleotides agree with TRBD1. V shed 7 bases and J 0 bases; nucleotides not matched to a gene: 6. This CDR3 has 15 residues. Germline loops: CDR1 SNHLY, CDR2 FYNNEI. In nucleotides, the CDR3 is TGTGCCAGCACCGGGACAGTTAATAGCAATCAGCCCCAGCATTTT. Translation gives CASTGTVNSNQPQHF.

This chain joins TRBV27 and TRBJ1-3, with D unresolved. Germline V gives CDR1 MNHEY, CDR2 SMNVEV (reference sequence). The CDR3 contains 15 residues. V was clipped by 0 bases and J by 2 bases, with 8 bases between them. CDR3 sequence: CASSLSRVPGNTIYF. DNA for the CDR3: TGTGCCAGCAGTTTATCGAGGGTCCCTGGAAACACCATATATTTT.

This clonotype was observed many times. The V and J genes are TRBV12-3 or TRBV12-4 and TRBJ2-1, with D maybe TRBD2 (5 bases). This CDR3 region has 14 residues. The V end lost 2 bases, the J end lost 12 bases, and 17 bases lay between the germline ends. CDR3: CASSLTQTRSAQFF. CDR3 bases: TGTGCCAGCAGTTTAACTCAAACTAGAAGTGCGCAGTTCTTC.

V usage is TRBV20-1 and J usage is TRBJ1-3, with TRBD1 as a possible D gene (6 bases). Germline values: CDR1 DFQATT, CDR2 SNEGSKA (reference sequence). V was pared by 5 bases and J by 0 bases, with 17 bases between. This CDR3 spans 16 amino acids. CDR3 sequence: CSALRGGPVSGNTIYF. The CDR3 DNA follows: TGCAGTGCTCTTAGGGGGGGTCCCGTCTCTGGAAACACCATATATTTT.

This clonotype was picked up a small number of times. V usage is TRBV6-2 or TRBV6-3 and J usage is TRBJ2-6; weak D call: TRBD2 (6 bases). The CDR3 loop spans 18 amino acids. V shed 5 bases and J shed 0 bases, with 17 bases lying between them. Per the germline V gene, CDR1 is MNHEY and CDR2 is SVGEGT. The CDR3 reads CASSTLGGLGSGANVLTF. CDR3 DNA sequence: TGTGCCAGCAGTACTCTCGGGGGACTTGGCTCTGGGGCCAACGTCCTGACTTTC.

There are many counts of this clonotype. V and J are TRBV6-1 and TRBJ2-2; possibly TRBD1 for D (6 bases). CDR1 MNHNS and CDR2 SASEGT come from the germline V gene. The CDR3 covers 16 residues. Trimming took off 4 bases at V and 0 bases at J, with 12 bases between the two ends. CDR3 loop: CASSVGAVSNTGELFF. Written as DNA, the CDR3 is TGTGCCAGCAGTGTGGGGGCGGTATCGAACACCGGGGAGCTGTTTTTT.

This clonotype was recorded many times. The chain carries TRBV12-3 or TRBV12-4 and TRBJ2-2, with 10 bases aligning to TRBD1. Trimming took 6 bases from V and 5 from J; bases not matched to a gene: 12. The CDR3 length is 17 residues. The CDR3 reads CASRPVGTGVRTGELFF. For the CDR3, the DNA is TGTGCCAGCAGGCCGGTTGGGACAGGGGTACGGACCGGGGAGCTGTTTTTT.

This clonotype turned up a few times. V is TRBV19 and J is TRBJ2-2, with 7 nucleotides matching TRBD2. Germline loops: CDR1 LNHDA, CDR2 SQIVND (reference sequence). The CDR3 has 15 amino acids. J gave up 6 bases and V 6 bases, and 10 bases lay outside the gene matches. This chain's CDR3 is CASSLLGGSAGELFF. CDR3 in DNA: TGTGCCAGTAGCCTCCTTGGCGGGAGTGCCGGGGAGCTGTTTTTT.

The sample holds a few counts of this clonotype. This chain links TRBV4-2 with TRBJ2-7; 7 bases fit TRBD2. This CDR3 comprises 16 residues. The germline V gene has CDR1 LGHNA and CDR2 YNFKEQ. The ends lost 3 bases at V and 5 bases at J; junction bases unmatched: 13. CDR3 nucleotides: TGTGCCAGCAGCCAGGACTATTCCGCGGGAGTCGACGAGCAGTACTTC. Encoded protein: CASSQDYSAGVDEQYF.

As for this clonotype: A much larger clonotype is one base distant, so this may be a read error. The J gene is TRBJ2-1, the V gene TRBV7-2; 12 nucleotides line up with TRBD2. CDR3 length: 17 residues. V lost 5 bases and J lost 8; bases outside the gene matches: 13. The V gene's germline CDR1 is SGHTA and CDR2 FQGNSA. CDR3 bases: TGTGCCAGCAGCCTCCGACTAGCGGGAGCCTTAGCTCATGAGCAGTTCTTC. Protein product: CASSLRLAGALAHEQFF.

Many counts were recorded for this clonotype. The chain recombines TRBV28 with TRBJ2-2; D ambiguous. The germline CDR1 and CDR2 sequences are MDHEN and SYDVKM. This CDR3 comprises 12 residues. V dropped 3 bases and J dropped 6 bases, with 5 bases sitting between them. CDR3 DNA: TGTGCCAGCAGTTTTCAGTCCGGGGAGCTGTTTTTT. Translation gives CASSFQSGELFF.

Points on this clonotype: This may come from a read error, since a much larger clone is one base off. The gene calls are TRBV28 and TRBJ2-7; 7 bases match TRBD2. The CDR3 sequence is 15 residues long. Germline CDR1 and CDR2: MDHEN and SYDVKM. CDR3 sequence: CASSSDQGLTYEQHF. The CDR3 bases are TGTGCCAGCAGTTCAGATCAGGGACTAACCTACGAGCAGCACTTC. Full variable domain (remainder filled in from reference TRBV28 and TRBJ2-7): DVKVTQSSRYLVKRTGEKVFLECVQDMDHENMFWYRQDPGLGLRLIYFSYDVKMKEKGDIPEGYSVSREKKERFSLILESASTNQTSMYLCASSSDQGLTYEQHFGPGTRLTVT.

This clonotype was recorded a few times. The chain recombines TRBV6-2 or TRBV6-3 with TRBJ1-5; D remains ambiguous. This CDR3 spans 16 amino acids. CDR1 and CDR2 from the germline V gene are MNHEY and SVGEGT. The V end was cut by 2 bases, the J end by 1 base, with 12 bases between. Here the CDR3 DNA reads TGTGCCAGCAGTTACCCCCCAGCATACAGCAATCAGCCCCAGCATTTT. It yields the protein CASSYPPAYSNQPQHF.

This clonotype was counted many times. The chain recombines TRBV28 with TRBJ1-1, with a tentative D call TRBD1 (6 bases). V lost 2 bases to trimming and J lost 1 base, with 8 bases between them. The germline V gene encodes CDR1 MDHEN and CDR2 SYDVKM. The CDR3 runs 14 residues. As DNA, the CDR3 is TGTGCCAGCAGTTTAGAGGACAGGAACACTGAAGCTTTCTTT. The encoded protein is CASSLEDRNTEAFF. Full variable domain (outside the CDR3, taken from reference TRBV28 and TRBJ1-1): DVKVTQSSRYLVKRTGEKVFLECVQDMDHENMFWYRQDPGLGLRLIYFSYDVKMKEKGDIPEGYSVSREKKERFSLILESASTNQTSMYLCASSLEDRNTEAFFGQGTRLTVV.

The V gene is TRBV4-3, the J gene TRBJ1-5; D is unresolved. Trimming stripped 1 base from V and 6 bases from J, with 25 bases between. Per germline, CDR1 LGHNA and CDR2 YSLEER. There are 19 residues in the CDR3. CDR3 bases: TGCGCCAGCAGCCAAGGGTACGGGGTAGGAAAGACTTACGGTCAGCCCCAGCATTTT. Its protein product is CASSQGYGVGKTYGQPQHF.

J is TRBJ1-1 and V is TRBV6-2 or TRBV6-3; the match to TRBD1 covers 7 bases. This CDR3 has 17 residues. Germline V gene sequence: CDR1 MNHEY, CDR2 SVGEGT. Trimming cost V 4 bases and J 3 bases; bases outside gene matches: 14. The CDR3 reads CASSSKYRGLGYTEAFF. Here the CDR3 DNA reads TGTGCCAGCAGTTCAAAATACAGGGGCTTGGGATACACTGAAGCTTTCTTT.